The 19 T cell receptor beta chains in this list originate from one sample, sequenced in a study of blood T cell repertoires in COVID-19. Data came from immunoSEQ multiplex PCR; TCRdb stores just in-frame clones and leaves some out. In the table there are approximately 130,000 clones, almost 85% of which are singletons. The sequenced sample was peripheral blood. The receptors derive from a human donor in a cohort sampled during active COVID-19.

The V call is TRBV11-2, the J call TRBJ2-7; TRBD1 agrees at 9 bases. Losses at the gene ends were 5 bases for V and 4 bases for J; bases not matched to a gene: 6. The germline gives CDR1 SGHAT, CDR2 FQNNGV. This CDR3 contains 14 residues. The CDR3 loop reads CASSPGTGLYEQYF. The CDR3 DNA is TGTGCCAGCAGCCCCGGGACAGGGTTATACGAGCAGTACTTC.

The CDR3 DNA sequence: TGTGCCAGCAGCCCCCGACTAGCGGGGGGCACAGATACGCAGTATTTT. It encodes CASSPRLAGGTDTQYF. The rearrangement links TRBV5-4 to TRBJ2-3, with TRBD2 matching 12 bases. Germline V CDR1 and CDR2: SGHNT, YYREEE (reference sequence). V gave up 4 bases and J gave up 1 base; unmatched junction bases: 4. CDR3 length: 16 amino acids.

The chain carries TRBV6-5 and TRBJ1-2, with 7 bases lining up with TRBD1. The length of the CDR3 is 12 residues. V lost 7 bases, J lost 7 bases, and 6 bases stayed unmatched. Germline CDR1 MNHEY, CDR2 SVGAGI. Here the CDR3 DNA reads TGTGCCAGCACAAAAGGGGGCTCTGGCTACACCTTC. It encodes CASTKGGSGYTF.

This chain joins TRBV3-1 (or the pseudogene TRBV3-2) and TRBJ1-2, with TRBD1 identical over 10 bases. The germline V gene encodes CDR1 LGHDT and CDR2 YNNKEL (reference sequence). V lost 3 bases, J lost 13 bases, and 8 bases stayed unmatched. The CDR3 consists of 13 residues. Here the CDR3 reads CASSHPTGGSCTF. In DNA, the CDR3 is TGTGCCAGCAGCCACCCGACAGGGGGCTCGTGCACCTTC.

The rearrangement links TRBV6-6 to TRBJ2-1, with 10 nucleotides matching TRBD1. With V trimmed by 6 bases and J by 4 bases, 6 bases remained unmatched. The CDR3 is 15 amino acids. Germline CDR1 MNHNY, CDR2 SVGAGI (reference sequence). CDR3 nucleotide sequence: TGTGCCAGCAGCCATCGGGACAGGGGATACAATGAGCAGTTCTTC. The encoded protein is CASSHRDRGYNEQFF.

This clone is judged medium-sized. The CDR3 spells CASSEGGQGPIGSNQPQHF. CDR3 DNA: TGTGCCAGCAGTGAAGGGGGACAGGGGCCGATAGGTAGCAATCAGCCCCAGCATTTT. The chain combines TRBV6-1 with TRBJ1-5; 10 nucleotides agree with TRBD1. In germline, CDR1 is MNHNS, CDR2 SASEGT. This CDR3 is built from 19 residues. V lost 1 base, J lost 0 bases, and 9 bases stayed unmatched.

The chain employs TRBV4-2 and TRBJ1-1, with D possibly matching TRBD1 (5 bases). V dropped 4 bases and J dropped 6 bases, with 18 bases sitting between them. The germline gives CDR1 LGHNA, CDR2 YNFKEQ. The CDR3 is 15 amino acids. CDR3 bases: TGTGCCAGCAGCCGGTATACCGGTTGGGGGGCTGAAGCTTTCTTT. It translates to CASSRYTGWGAEAFF.

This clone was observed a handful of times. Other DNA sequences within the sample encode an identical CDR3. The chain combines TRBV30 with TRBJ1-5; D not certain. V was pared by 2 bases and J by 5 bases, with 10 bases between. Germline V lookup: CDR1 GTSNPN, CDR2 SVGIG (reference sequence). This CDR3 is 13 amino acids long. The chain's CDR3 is CAWSTGFDQPQHF. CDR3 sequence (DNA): TGTGCCTGGAGTACGGGGTTCGATCAGCCCCAGCATTTT.

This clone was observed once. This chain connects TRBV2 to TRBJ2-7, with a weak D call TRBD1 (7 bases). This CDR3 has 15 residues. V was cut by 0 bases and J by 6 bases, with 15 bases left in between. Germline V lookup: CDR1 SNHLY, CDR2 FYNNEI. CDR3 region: CASSEARRGPGEQYF. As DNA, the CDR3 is TGTGCCAGCAGTGAAGCCCGGAGGGGGCCGGGCGAGCAGTACTTC.

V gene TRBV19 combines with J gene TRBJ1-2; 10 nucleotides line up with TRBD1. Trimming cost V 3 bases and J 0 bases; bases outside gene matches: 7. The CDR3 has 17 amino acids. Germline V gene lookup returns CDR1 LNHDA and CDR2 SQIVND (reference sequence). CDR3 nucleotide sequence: TGTGCCAGTAGTATCTCACCCGGGACAGGGGCTAACTATGGCTACACCTTC. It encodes CASSISPGTGANYGYTF.

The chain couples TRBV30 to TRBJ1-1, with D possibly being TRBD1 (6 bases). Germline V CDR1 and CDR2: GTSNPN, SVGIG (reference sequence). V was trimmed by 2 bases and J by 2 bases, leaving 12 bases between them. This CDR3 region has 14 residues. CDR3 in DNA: TGTGCCTGGAGTAACCAGGGGATAAACACTGAAGCTTTCTTT. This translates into CAWSNQGINTEAFF.

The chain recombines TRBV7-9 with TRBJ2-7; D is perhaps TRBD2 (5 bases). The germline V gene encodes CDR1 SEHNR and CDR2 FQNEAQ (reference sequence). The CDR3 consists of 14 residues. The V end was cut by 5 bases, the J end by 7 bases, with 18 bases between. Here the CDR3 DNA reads TGTGCCAGCAGCATAGGGCAGGAACGGAGGGAGCAGTACTTC. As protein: CASSIGQERREQYF.

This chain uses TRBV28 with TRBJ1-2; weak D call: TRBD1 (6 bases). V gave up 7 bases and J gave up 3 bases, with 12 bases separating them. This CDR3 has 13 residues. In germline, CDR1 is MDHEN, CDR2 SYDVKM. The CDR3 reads CASTTQGHYGYTF. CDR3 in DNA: TGTGCCAGCACCACACAGGGCCACTATGGCTACACCTTC.

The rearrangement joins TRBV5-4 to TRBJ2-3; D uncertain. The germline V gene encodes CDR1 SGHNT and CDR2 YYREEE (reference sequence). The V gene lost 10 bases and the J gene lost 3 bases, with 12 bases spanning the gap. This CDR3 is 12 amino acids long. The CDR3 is CALGSGTDTQYF. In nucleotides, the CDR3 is TGTGCCCTCGGGTCGGGTACAGATACGCAGTATTTT.

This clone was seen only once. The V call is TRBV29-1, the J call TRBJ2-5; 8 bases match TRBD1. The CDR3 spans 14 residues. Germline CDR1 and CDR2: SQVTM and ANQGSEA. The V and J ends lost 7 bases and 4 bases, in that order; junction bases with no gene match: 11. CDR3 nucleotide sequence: TGCAGCGGTGTAGTAGGACAGGGTGGAGAGACCCAGTACTTC. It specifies CSGVVGQGGETQYF.

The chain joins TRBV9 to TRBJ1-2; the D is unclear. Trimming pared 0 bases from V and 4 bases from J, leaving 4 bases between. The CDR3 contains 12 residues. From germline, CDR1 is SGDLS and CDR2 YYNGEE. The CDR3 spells CASSVDSYGYTF. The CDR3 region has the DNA TGTGCCAGCAGCGTAGACTCCTATGGCTACACCTTC.

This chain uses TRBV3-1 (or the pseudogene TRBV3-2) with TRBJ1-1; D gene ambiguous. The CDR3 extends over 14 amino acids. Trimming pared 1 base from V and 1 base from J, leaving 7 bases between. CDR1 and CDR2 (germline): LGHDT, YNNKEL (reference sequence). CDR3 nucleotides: TGTGCCAGCAGCCAAGCTCTAGAGAACACTGAAGCTTTCTTT. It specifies CASSQALENTEAFF.

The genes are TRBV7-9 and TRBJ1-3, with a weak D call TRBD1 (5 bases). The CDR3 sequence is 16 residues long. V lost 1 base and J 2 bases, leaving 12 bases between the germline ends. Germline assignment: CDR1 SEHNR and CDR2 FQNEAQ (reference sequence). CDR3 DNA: TGTGCCAGCAGCTTAGTCTCCAGCAGGGCTGGAAACACCATATATTTT. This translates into CASSLVSSRAGNTIYF.

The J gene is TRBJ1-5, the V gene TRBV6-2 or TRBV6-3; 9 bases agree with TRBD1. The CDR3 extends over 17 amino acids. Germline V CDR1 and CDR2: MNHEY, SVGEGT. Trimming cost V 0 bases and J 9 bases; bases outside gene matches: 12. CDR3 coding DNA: TGTGCCAGCAGTTACTCCACCGGGACAGGGTCCTCAGGGCCCCAGCATTTT. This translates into CASSYSTGTGSSGPQHF.